The 14 T cell receptor beta chains below were found in one sample sequenced in a study of identical twins. Each CDR3 protein is one row after TCRdb ran MiXCR on the 5' RACE reads. There are around 530,000 distinct CDR3 sequences in the sample; 15% occur only once, and roughly 0.44% lies in the top ten. The sample was also reused in another study, on yellow fever vaccine responses in identical twins.

Sequencing was carried out using CD4+ T cells sorted from blood. These receptors originate from a woman aged 18-29 years in good health.

The chain has TRBV12-3 or TRBV12-4 and TRBJ2-7; 10 nucleotides agree with TRBD1. The CDR3 length is 14 residues. Unmatched junction bases numbered 4, after V lost 3 bases and J lost 5 bases. CDR3 protein: CASSFGTGVDEQYF. CDR3 coding DNA: TGTGCCAGCAGTTTTGGGACAGGGGTCGACGAGCAGTACTTC.

In its sample, this clonotype was seen a few times. V is TRBV6-1 and J is TRBJ1-2; TRBD1 might be the D (5 bases). The CDR3 consists of 15 residues. Between the trimmed V and J ends, which lost 6 bases and 5 bases, there was a span of 19 bases. Germline assignment: CDR1 MNHNS and CDR2 SASEGT. DNA of the CDR3: TGTGCCAGCAGCACGCACCTCAGGGATGCTTATGGCTACACCTTC. It encodes CASSTHLRDAYGYTF.

In this sample, this clonotype turned up a few times. The chain joins TRBV2 to TRBJ2-5; D is possibly TRBD2 (5 bases). V shed 2 bases and J shed 5 bases, with 9 bases lying between them. Germline V gene data show CDR1 as SNHLY and CDR2 as FYNNEI. The CDR3 loop spans 13 amino acids. In DNA form, the CDR3 reads TGTGCCAGCAGTGAAAGGAGGACGGAGACCCAGTACTTC. This gives the protein CASSERRTETQYF.

This clonotype occurred a few times. The chain has TRBV3-1 and TRBJ2-3; 7 bases fit TRBD2. The trim removed 0 bases at V and 1 base at J, leaving 4 bases unmatched. This CDR3 has 16 amino acids. CDR1 LGHDT and CDR2 YNNKEL come from the germline V gene (reference sequence). As DNA, the CDR3 is TGTGCCAGCAGCCAAGATCGTCGGGGGGGCACAGATACGCAGTATTTT. Translating gives CASSQDRRGGTDTQYF.

This clonotype was counted between two and nine times. The gene calls are TRBV10-2 and TRBJ2-5; TRBD1 matches at 9 bases. V gave up 4 bases and J gave up 5 bases; unmatched junction bases: 5. The length of the CDR3 is 14 residues. Germline V gives CDR1 WSHSY, CDR2 SAAADI. The chain's CDR3 is CASSADRGGETQYF. The CDR3 nucleotides are TGCGCCAGCAGTGCGGACAGGGGAGGGGAGACCCAGTACTTC.

This clonotype was counted between two and nine times. The genes are TRBV24-1 and TRBJ2-1; possible D gene TRBD1, 6 bases. V lost 2 bases to trimming and J lost 8 bases, with 9 bases between them. Germline V gives CDR1 KGHDR, CDR2 SFDVKD. The CDR3 has 13 amino acids. This CDR3 is CATSDYRDDEQFF. CDR3 in DNA: TGTGCCACCAGTGATTACAGGGATGATGAGCAGTTCTTC.

In this sample, this clonotype turned up a few times. The CDR3 is CSASTVISNQPQHF. The DNA for the CDR3 is TGCAGTGCTTCGACAGTTATTAGCAATCAGCCCCAGCATTTT. The rearrangement links TRBV20-1 to TRBJ1-5; weak D call: TRBD1 (5 bases). Germline values: CDR1 DFQATT, CDR2 SNEGSKA (reference sequence). The ends were cut back, 5 bases at V and 0 bases at J, with 11 bases in the middle. The CDR3 is 14 residues long.

This chain connects TRBV11-2 to TRBJ2-5, with unresolved D. The CDR3 spans 11 residues. V lost 6 bases, J lost 5 bases, and 7 bases lay in between. The V gene's germline CDR1 is SGHAT and CDR2 FQNNGV. CDR3 region: CASRQSETQYF. The CDR3 nucleotides read TGTGCCAGCAGACAGTCCGAGACCCAGTACTTC.

This clonotype was detected ten times or more. J is TRBJ1-1 and V is TRBV12-5, with a possible D match to TRBD1 (5 bases). With 2 bases removed from V and 1 base from J, the gap between germline ends came to 5 bases. The germline V gene encodes CDR1 LGHNT and CDR2 FRNRAP. The length of the CDR3 is 13 residues. The CDR3 DNA sequence: TGTGCTAGTGGTTTGCAGGGGAACACTGAAGCTTTCTTT. Amino acids: CASGLQGNTEAFF.

This clonotype was observed a few times. For the CDR3, the DNA is TGTGCCAGCAGTTTTTGGCTAGCGGGAAACACCGGGGAGCTGTTTTTT. Encoded protein: CASSFWLAGNTGELFF. The chain joins TRBV12-3 or TRBV12-4 to TRBJ2-2; 9 nucleotides line up with TRBD2. The CDR3 spans 16 residues. The junction had 4 bases not matched to a gene; V was cut back by 3 bases and J by 2 bases.

This chain joins TRBV28 and TRBJ2-7, with D possibly TRBD1 on 5 matching bases. Trimming stripped 5 bases from V and 0 bases from J, with 17 bases between. CDR1 is MDHEN, CDR2 SYDVKM, per germline. The CDR3 extends over 16 amino acids. The CDR3 protein is CASSTVGRTSSYEQYV. DNA of the CDR3: TGTGCCAGCAGTACCGTGGGGCGAACGAGCTCCTACGAGCAGTACGTC.

In its sample, this clonotype was seen a few times. The chain links TRBV7-7 to TRBJ2-2, with 12 bases matching TRBD2. Germline CDR1 reads SSHAT; CDR2 reads FNYEAQ (reference sequence). The CDR3 has 16 residues. The ends lost 5 bases at V and 4 bases at J; junction bases unmatched: 5. As DNA, the CDR3 is TGTGCCAGCAGCCCCGGACTAGCGGGATTCACCGGGGAGCTGTTTTTT. This gives the protein CASSPGLAGFTGELFF.

This clonotype appeared many times. The chain is built from TRBV7-9 and TRBJ2-5; D ambiguous. Trimming shortened V by 5 bases and J by 5 bases, and 15 bases separated the two germline ends. Germline V gene data show CDR1 as SEHNR and CDR2 as FQNEAQ (reference sequence). This CDR3 is 14 amino acids long. This CDR3 reads CASSPGLALETQYF. CDR3 nucleotide sequence: TGTGCCAGCAGCCCGGGCCTCGCCCTGGAGACCCAGTACTTC.

J is TRBJ2-5 and V is TRBV10-3; the D gene is possibly TRBD1 (5 bases). This CDR3 comprises 16 residues. CDR1 and CDR2 (germline): ENHRY, SYGVKD. V was clipped by 10 bases and J by 1 base, with 22 bases between them. CDR3 in amino acids: CATIGDRSESQETQYF. The CDR3 DNA reads as TGTGCCACCATAGGAGACAGATCCGAGTCCCAAGAGACCCAGTACTTC.